One T cell receptor (beta chain) is described in this entry. What it recognizes is unknown. The record originates from a study of CD8+ T cells in alopecia areata. General observations from the study: Numerous expanded lesional clones remained in scalp and blood during tofacitinib.

Extraction of RNA preceded its reverse transcription into cDNA, which served as the sequencing template. Sequencing used immunoSEQ multiplex PCR; TCRdb keeps in-frame clones, though not all of them. Here the sample spans 60,000 to 85,000 clones, approximately 70% being singletons. Treatment indicated: oral pan-JAK inhibitor, 5-10 mg twice daily. The source is a human donor with alopecia areata. Here the sequenced sample was CD8+ T cells sorted from blood, taken at week 24, from a patient treated with tofacitinib.

In DNA, the CDR3 is TGTGCCAGCAGCCCTGATGGCGATGAGCAGTTCTTC. Translating gives CASSPDGDEQFF. J is TRBJ2-1 and V is TRBV6-5; unclear D gene. Per the germline V gene, CDR1 is MNHEY and CDR2 is SVGAGI. CDR3 size: 12 residues. With 6 bases removed from V and 8 bases from J, the gap between germline ends came to 11 bases.